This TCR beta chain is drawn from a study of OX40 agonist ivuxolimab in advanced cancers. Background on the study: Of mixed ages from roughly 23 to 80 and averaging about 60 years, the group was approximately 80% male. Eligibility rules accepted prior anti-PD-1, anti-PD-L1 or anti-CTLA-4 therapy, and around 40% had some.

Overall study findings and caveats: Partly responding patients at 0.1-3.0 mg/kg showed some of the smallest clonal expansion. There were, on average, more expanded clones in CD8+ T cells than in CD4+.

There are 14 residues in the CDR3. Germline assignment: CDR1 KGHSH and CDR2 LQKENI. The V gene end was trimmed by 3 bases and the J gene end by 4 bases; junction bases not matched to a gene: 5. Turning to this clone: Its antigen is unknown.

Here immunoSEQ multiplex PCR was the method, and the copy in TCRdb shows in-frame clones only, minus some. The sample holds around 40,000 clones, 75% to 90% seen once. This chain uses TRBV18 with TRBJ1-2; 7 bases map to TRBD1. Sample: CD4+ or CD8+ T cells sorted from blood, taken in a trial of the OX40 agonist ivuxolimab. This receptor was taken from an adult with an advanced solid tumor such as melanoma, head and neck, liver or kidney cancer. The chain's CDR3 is CASSPSGQSYGYTF. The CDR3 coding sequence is TGTGCCAGCTCACCCTCGGGACAGAGCTATGGCTACACCTTC.